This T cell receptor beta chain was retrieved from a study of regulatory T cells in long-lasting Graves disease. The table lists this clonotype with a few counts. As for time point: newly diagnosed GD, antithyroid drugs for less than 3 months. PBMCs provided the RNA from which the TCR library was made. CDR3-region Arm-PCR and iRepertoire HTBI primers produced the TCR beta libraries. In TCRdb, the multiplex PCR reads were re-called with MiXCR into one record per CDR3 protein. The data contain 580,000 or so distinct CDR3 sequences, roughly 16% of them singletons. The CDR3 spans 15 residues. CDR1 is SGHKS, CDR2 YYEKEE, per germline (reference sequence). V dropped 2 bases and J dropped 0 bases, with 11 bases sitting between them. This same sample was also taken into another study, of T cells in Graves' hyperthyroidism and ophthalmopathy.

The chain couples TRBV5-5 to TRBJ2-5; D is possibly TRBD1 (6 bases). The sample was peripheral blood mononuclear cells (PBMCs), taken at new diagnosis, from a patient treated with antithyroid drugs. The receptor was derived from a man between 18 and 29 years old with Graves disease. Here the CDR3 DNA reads TGTGCCAGCAGCTTTCAGGGGAATTACCAAGAGACCCAGTACTTC. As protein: CASSFQGNYQETQYF.